This T cell receptor (beta chain) was sequenced in a study of CD8+ T cells in alopecia areata. Extraction of RNA preceded its reverse transcription into cDNA, which served as the sequencing template. Libraries were prepared by immunoSEQ multiplex PCR; TCRdb keeps only in-frame clonotypes and omits some of them. The sample carries around 150,000 clones, 45% to 60% recorded once. This CDR3 comprises 14 residues. Per germline, CDR1 GTSNPN and CDR2 SVGIG (reference sequence). V was trimmed by 5 bases and J by 0 bases, leaving 13 bases between them. The sequencing sample was made of CD4+ T cells sorted from blood. V usage is TRBV30 and J usage is TRBJ1-2; D uncertain. The sequence derives from a human donor in good health. This CDR3 reads CAWQTRAANYGYTF. The CDR3 region has the DNA TGTGCCTGGCAAACCCGGGCGGCTAACTATGGCTACACCTTC.